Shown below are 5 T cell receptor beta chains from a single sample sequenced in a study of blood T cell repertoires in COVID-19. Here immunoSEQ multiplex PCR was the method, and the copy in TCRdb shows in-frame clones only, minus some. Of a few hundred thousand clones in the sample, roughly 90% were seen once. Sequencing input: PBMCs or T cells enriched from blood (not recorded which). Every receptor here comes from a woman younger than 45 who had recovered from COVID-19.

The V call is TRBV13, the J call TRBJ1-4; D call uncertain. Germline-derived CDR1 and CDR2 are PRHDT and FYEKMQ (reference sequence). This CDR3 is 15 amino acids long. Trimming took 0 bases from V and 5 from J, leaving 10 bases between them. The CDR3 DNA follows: TGTGCCAGCAGCTTAGGCTGGGAGGGAAATGAAAAACTGTTTTTT. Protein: CASSLGWEGNEKLFF.

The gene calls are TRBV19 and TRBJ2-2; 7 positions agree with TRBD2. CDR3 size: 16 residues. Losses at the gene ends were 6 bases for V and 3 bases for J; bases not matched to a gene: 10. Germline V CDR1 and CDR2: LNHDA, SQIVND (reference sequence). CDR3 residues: CASRLGTGGDTGELFF. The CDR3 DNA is TGTGCCAGTAGGCTGGGGACGGGGGGAGACACCGGGGAGCTGTTTTTT.

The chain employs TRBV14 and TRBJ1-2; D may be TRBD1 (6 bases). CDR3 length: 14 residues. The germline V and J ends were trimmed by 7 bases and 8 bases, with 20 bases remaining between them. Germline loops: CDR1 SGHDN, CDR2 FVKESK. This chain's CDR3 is CASKSQGSRSGYTF. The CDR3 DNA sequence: TGTGCCAGCAAATCTCAGGGGTCCCGGTCGGGCTACACCTTC.

DNA of the CDR3: TGTGCCAGCAGTTCGATAACCAGGGGGCGGAACACTGAAGCTTTCTTT. It codes for CASSSITRGRNTEAFF. The rearrangement joins TRBV28 to TRBJ1-1; 8 bases line up with TRBD1. There are 16 residues in the CDR3. CDR1 and CDR2 (germline): MDHEN, SYDVKM. The junction had 8 bases not matched to a gene; V was cut back by 4 bases and J by 1 base.

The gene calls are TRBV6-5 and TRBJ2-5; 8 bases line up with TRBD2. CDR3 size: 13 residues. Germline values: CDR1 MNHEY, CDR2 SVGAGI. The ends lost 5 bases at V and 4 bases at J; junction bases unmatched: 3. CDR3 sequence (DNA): TGTGCCAGCAGTAAGCGGGAGTCAGAGACCCAGTACTTC. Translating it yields CASSKRESETQYF.